A selection of T cell receptor beta chains follows, all from one sample in a study of T cells in Graves' hyperthyroidism and ophthalmopathy. TCRdb recomputed calls from the multiplex PCR reads with MiXCR, one row per CDR3 protein. The repertoire holds hundreds of thousands of distinct CDR3 sequences, with over 35% as singletons. The sequencing sample was made of blood. These receptors all come from a man aged 18 to 30 with Graves' hyperthyroidism. The CDR3 runs from the conserved cysteine through the conserved F or W.

cdr3_aa,v_call,j_call
CASSAQGGTNEKLFF,TRBV7-3,TRBJ1-4
CASSWDKKNYGYTF,TRBV5-4,TRBJ1-2
CASSFRSSSYNSPLHF,TRBV13,TRBJ1-6
CASSLGSADYEQYF,TRBV5-6,TRBJ2-7
CASSEWQTLGYTF,TRBV10-2,TRBJ1-2
CASSQEAGIKETQYF,TRBV14,TRBJ2-5
CASSWTGADGELFF,TRBV7-3,TRBJ2-2
CASSAPPAGIQETQYF,TRBV2,TRBJ2-5
CSELSGRPYEQYF,TRBV29-1,TRBJ2-7
CSVDSLRELTEQYF,TRBV29-1,TRBJ2-7
CASGWGQETQYF,TRBV10-2,TRBJ2-5
CASSLRTGNQETQYF,TRBV7-3,TRBJ2-5
CATSDSPGGRAFF,TRBV24-1,TRBJ1-1
CSVRGQGDIGYTF,TRBV29-1,TRBJ1-2
CSARGTLLGEKLFF,TRBV20-1,TRBJ1-4
CASSQAWTGGNEAFF,TRBV4-1,TRBJ1-1
CAISLAGGTPYEQYF,TRBV10-3,TRBJ2-7
CASGLSGYTF,TRBV6-5,TRBJ1-2
CASSLEPPPGAFF,TRBV5-1,TRBJ1-1
CSARVSGIGYGYTF,TRBV20-1,TRBJ1-2
CASSLPGEGEAFF,TRBV5-1,TRBJ1-1
CASSIGRRGNTGELFF,TRBV19,TRBJ2-2
CASSPFTHASEKLFF,TRBV19,TRBJ1-4
CASRREGNTIYF,TRBV7-2,TRBJ1-3
CASSRADGGQETQYF,TRBV7-8,TRBJ2-5
CASSPLSGTGVNGNTIYF,TRBV7-2,TRBJ1-3
CASSAGPQGGTEAFF,TRBV19,TRBJ1-1